These 27 T cell receptor beta chains were sequenced from one sample in a study of T cells in localized non-small cell lung cancer. The assay was immunoSEQ multiplex PCR, and TCRdb's table has in-frame clones only and misses some. The sample carries 75,000 to 80,000 clones, approximately 90% recorded once. This specimen consisted of peripheral blood, obtained before any cancer treatment. The receptors were sampled from a woman aged 35-70 years with stage I squamous cell lung carcinoma.

The chain employs TRBV6-1 and TRBJ1-1, with no clear D. Germline V lookup: CDR1 MNHNS, CDR2 SASEGT. CDR3 length: 13 residues. Trimming left V 1 base short and J 4 bases short, with 7 bases between. Here the CDR3 DNA reads TGTGCCAGCAGTGAAGAAACAGCCACTGAAGCTTTCTTT. As protein: CASSEETATEAFF.

The chain recombines TRBV7-3 with TRBJ1-2; no clear D. The CDR3 extends over 14 amino acids. Trimming left V 5 bases short and J 8 bases short, with 18 bases between. Germline loops: CDR1 SGHTA, CDR2 FQGTGA. DNA for the CDR3: TGTGCCAGCAGCCCCTCTGTGGGGTATGACGGCTACACCTTC. Amino acids: CASSPSVGYDGYTF.

The rearrangement joins TRBV5-4 to TRBJ1-4, with TRBD1 identical over 9 bases. The germline V gene encodes CDR1 SGHNT and CDR2 YYREEE (reference sequence). This CDR3 comprises 14 residues. The V segment lost 2 bases and the J segment 8 bases; nucleotides outside the gene matches: 4. The CDR3 coding sequence is TGTGCCAGCAGCTTACAGGGGGCGGAAGAAAAACTGTTTTTT. Protein sequence: CASSLQGAEEKLFF.

The chain joins TRBV30 to TRBJ1-1, with TRBD1 matching 10 bases. With 3 bases clipped from V and 4 bases from J, the junction kept 8 bases outside the gene matches. The length of the CDR3 is 15 residues. The V gene's germline CDR1 is GTSNPN and CDR2 SVGIG (reference sequence). CDR3 in amino acids: CAWSPDRGHLTEAFF. CDR3 sequence (DNA): TGTGCCTGGAGCCCAGACAGGGGGCACCTCACTGAAGCTTTCTTT.

This clone was observed a few times. The V and J genes are TRBV5-1 and TRBJ2-3, with D uncertain. This CDR3 is 14 amino acids long. Germline CDR1 and CDR2: SGHRS and YFSETQ. V lost 2 bases and J lost 2, with 9 bases in between. The CDR3 DNA sequence: TGCGCCAGCAGCTTCAGGCTACACACAGATACGCAGTATTTT. Protein sequence: CASSFRLHTDTQYF.

The chain couples TRBV10-3 to TRBJ2-7; D gene unclear. The V gene lost 0 bases and the J gene lost 5 bases, with 8 bases spanning the gap. The CDR3 has 13 residues. Germline-derived CDR1 and CDR2 are ENHRY and SYGVKD. CDR3 bases: TGTGCCATCAGTGAGTCTCCGGTGGACGAGCAGTACTTC. Amino acids: CAISESPVDEQYF.

This chain links TRBV29-1 with TRBJ2-5; the match to TRBD2 covers 12 bases. The CDR3 totals 18 residues. Trimming removed 3 bases from V and 5 bases from J; junction bases left unmatched: 16. Germline V gives CDR1 SQVTM, CDR2 ANQGSEA. The CDR3 DNA reads as TGCAGCGTTGACACCCTAGCGGGGGGGCCGCTTCGGGGTGAGACCCAGTACTTC. Amino acid sequence: CSVDTLAGGPLRGETQYF.

This chain links TRBV6-1 with TRBJ1-1; unclear D gene. The CDR3 contains 15 residues. The V end was cut by 3 bases, the J end by 0 bases, with 11 bases between. CDR1 and CDR2 from the germline V gene are MNHNS and SASEGT. CDR3 bases: TGTGCCAGCAGTGACCCGACAAAAATGAACACTGAAGCTTTCTTT. This codes for CASSDPTKMNTEAFF.

V usage is TRBV6-1 and J usage is TRBJ1-2; 7 bases are shared with TRBD1. CDR3 length: 16 residues. The germline V gene has CDR1 MNHNS and CDR2 SASEGT. V gave up 0 bases and J gave up 3 bases; unmatched junction bases: 7. The CDR3 spells CASSEAQTGAHYGYTF. DNA of the CDR3: TGTGCCAGCAGTGAAGCGCAAACAGGGGCCCACTATGGCTACACCTTC.

There are a few counts of this clone. CDR3 sequence reads: CASSDSGSDTQYF. CDR3 sequence (DNA): TGTGCCAGCAGTGACTCAGGGTCAGATACGCAGTATTTT. The V gene is TRBV6-4, the J gene TRBJ2-3, with no clear D. The V end was cut by 0 bases, the J end by 4 bases, with 5 bases between. Germline assignment: CDR1 MRHNA and CDR2 SNTAGT. The CDR3 has 13 amino acids.

The gene calls are TRBV5-1 and TRBJ1-1; D not certain. CDR1 and CDR2 (germline): SGHRS, YFSETQ. Trimming removed 5 bases from V and 4 bases from J, with 12 bases in between. The CDR3 extends over 13 amino acids. In DNA form, the CDR3 reads TGCGCCAGCAGTCCAGGAATGGGCACTGAAGCTTTCTTT. Amino acids: CASSPGMGTEAFF.

J is TRBJ1-3 and V is TRBV9; D is perhaps TRBD1 (5 bases). In germline, CDR1 is SGDLS, CDR2 YYNGEE. V was trimmed by 0 bases and J by 0 bases, leaving 10 bases between them. The CDR3 runs to 16 residues. CDR3 protein: CASSVAGGSSGNTIYF. In nucleotides, the CDR3 is TGTGCCAGCAGCGTAGCCGGGGGGAGCTCTGGAAACACCATATATTTT.

The chain couples TRBV19 to TRBJ1-1; TRBD1 might be the D (5 bases). Looked up from germline, CDR1 is LNHDA and CDR2 is SQIVND (reference sequence). This CDR3 region has 15 residues. The V end was cut by 10 bases, the J end by 1 base, with 19 bases between. As DNA, the CDR3 is TGTGCCACCAGTGTCGACGGGGCTGCGAACACTGAAGCTTTCTTT. It encodes CATSVDGAANTEAFF.

The V call is TRBV6-6, the J call TRBJ2-7, with a possible D match to TRBD1 (5 bases). This CDR3 has 13 amino acids. Germline CDR1 and CDR2: MNHNY and SVGAGI (reference sequence). V was trimmed by 6 bases and J by 0 bases, leaving 9 bases between them. CDR3 loop: CASRDSNSYEQYF. CDR3 nucleotide sequence: TGTGCCAGCAGAGACAGCAACTCCTACGAGCAGTACTTC.

The rearrangement uses TRBV27 and TRBJ1-6; D ambiguous. The ends were cut back, 6 bases at V and 7 bases at J, with 10 bases in the middle. Germline-derived CDR1 and CDR2 are MNHEY and SMNVEV (reference sequence). The CDR3 loop spans 13 amino acids. CDR3 protein: CASSPVSNSPLHF. CDR3 coding DNA: TGTGCCAGCAGCCCCGTCTCAAATTCACCCCTCCACTTT.

J is TRBJ2-7 and V is TRBV11-2; 8 nucleotides align to TRBD1. CDR1 is SGHAT, CDR2 FQNNGV, per germline. This CDR3 is 12 amino acids long. The V and J ends lost 7 bases and 3 bases, in that order; junction bases with no gene match: 2. The CDR3 DNA reads as TGTGCCAGCACAGGGGGCCTCTACGAGCAGTACTTC. Translated, it gives CASTGGLYEQYF.

The chain recombines TRBV6-1 with TRBJ1-3, with D hard to call. The germline V and J ends were trimmed by 0 bases and 3 bases, with 12 bases remaining between them. Germline CDR1 is MNHNS and CDR2 is SASEGT. This CDR3 is 16 amino acids long. The CDR3 protein is CASSEAAPGGGNTIYF. The DNA of the CDR3 is TGTGCCAGCAGTGAAGCGGCACCGGGTGGTGGAAACACCATATATTTT.

CDR3 in amino acids: CATSSRVGHNEQFF. The CDR3, as DNA: TGTGCCACCAGCTCTCGGGTTGGACACAATGAGCAGTTCTTC. The chain uses TRBV15 and TRBJ2-1; no firm D call. The germline CDR1 and CDR2 sequences are LNHNV and YYDKDF (reference sequence). V was clipped by 5 bases and J by 5 bases, with 13 bases between them. The CDR3 consists of 14 residues.

V gene TRBV5-1 combines with J gene TRBJ1-6; possibly TRBD1 for D (6 bases). Between the trimmed V and J ends, which lost 5 bases and 10 bases, there was a span of 16 bases. Germline V gene lookup returns CDR1 SGHRS and CDR2 YFSETQ. This CDR3 comprises 14 residues. Here the CDR3 DNA reads TGCGCCAGCAGTCAGACAGGCCCAGGCTCACCCCTCCACTTT. Its translation is CASSQTGPGSPLHF.

This chain connects TRBV6-5 to TRBJ1-5; D call uncertain. The CDR3 consists of 13 residues. The germline V gene encodes CDR1 MNHEY and CDR2 SVGAGI. V was pared by 4 bases and J by 7 bases, with 11 bases between. In DNA form, the CDR3 reads TGTGCCAGCAGTTCGAGCCGGGAGCAGCCCCAGCATTTT. Its translation is CASSSSREQPQHF.

The rearrangement uses TRBV7-9 and TRBJ1-5; TRBD1 might be the D (5 bases). Trimming pared 6 bases from V and 4 bases from J, leaving 13 bases between. CDR3 length: 14 amino acids. In germline, CDR1 is SEHNR, CDR2 FQNEAQ (reference sequence). The DNA of the CDR3 is TGTGCCAGCAGTCCGGACGGGGGAAATCAGCCCCAGCATTTT. The encoded protein is CASSPDGGNQPQHF.

This chain joins TRBV2 and TRBJ1-4; D possibly corresponds to TRBD1 (6 bases). CDR3 length: 15 amino acids. V lost 2 bases and J lost 10, with 17 bases in between. Germline CDR1 is SNHLY and CDR2 is FYNNEI. The CDR3 DNA is TGTGCCAGCAGTGAAACAGGGCACCAACTTGGAAAACTGTTTTTT. It encodes CASSETGHQLGKLFF.

The chain combines TRBV12-5 with TRBJ2-5; D not resolved. Germline CDR1 is LGHNT and CDR2 is FRNRAP. The CDR3 length is 11 residues. V lost 4 bases and J 5 bases, leaving 5 bases between the germline ends. CDR3 sequence (DNA): TGTGCTAGTGGTTGGCTGGAGACCCAGTACTTC. Protein sequence: CASGWLETQYF.

The chain employs TRBV5-8 and TRBJ1-6; 7 nucleotides align to TRBD1. The CDR3 contains 15 residues. Germline CDR1 and CDR2: SGHTS and YDEGEE. V was pared by 0 bases and J by 11 bases, with 8 bases of the junction left unmatched. CDR3 sequence reads: CASSLEQGVKTPLHF. CDR3 coding DNA: TGTGCCAGCAGCTTGGAGCAGGGGGTGAAGACACCCCTCCACTTT.

The chain employs TRBV29-1 and TRBJ1-2; D unresolved. The CDR3 length is 12 residues. The germline CDR1 and CDR2 sequences are SQVTM and ANQGSEA. V was shortened by 2 bases and J by 9 bases, with 13 bases between the two germline ends. The CDR3 loop reads CSVEISRDRYTF. DNA of the CDR3: TGCAGCGTTGAAATAAGTCGGGATCGCTACACCTTC.

The table lists this clone with a count of one. This chain links TRBV5-4 with TRBJ2-5; 13 bases match TRBD2. V lost 3 bases to trimming and J lost 1 base; unmatched junction nucleotides: 6. Germline CDR1 is SGHNT and CDR2 is YYREEE (reference sequence). The CDR3 length is 17 residues. CDR3 DNA: TGTGCCAGCAGCTCGGGACTAGCGGGGTCCCCCCAAGAGACCCAGTACTTC. Translating gives CASSSGLAGSPQETQYF.

The genes are TRBV4-2 and TRBJ2-1; D is ambiguous. The V and J ends lost 0 bases and 7 bases respectively, with 4 bases between them. This CDR3 is built from 12 residues. The V gene's germline CDR1 is LGHNA and CDR2 YNFKEQ. CDR3: CASSQDRNEQFF. In DNA, the CDR3 is TGTGCCAGCAGCCAAGATAGGAATGAGCAGTTCTTC.